The present T cell receptor beta chain was sequenced within a study of T cell responses to AZD1222 COVID-19 vaccine. Trimming left V 6 bases short and J 8 bases short, with 11 bases between. Germline CDR1 and CDR2: ENHRY and SYGVKD. The CDR3 length is 13 residues. Study-wide findings and caveats: Epitopes outside B.1.351 and B.1.1.7 mutated regions reportedly drew nearly half of spike TCRs.

This clone showed up just once. The antigen is unknown. Data came from immunoSEQ multiplex PCR; TCRdb stores just in-frame clones and leaves some out. The data hold 120,000 or so clones, with over 80% observed a single time. The clonotype originates from an adult in good health. The specimen comprised peripheral blood, sampled on day 0 of AZD1222 vaccination. The rearrangement joins TRBV10-3 to TRBJ1-6; the D gene is possibly TRBD1 (5 bases). CDR3 loop: CAIRGMGDSPLHF. The DNA for the CDR3 is TGTGCCATCAGGGGGATGGGGGATTCACCCCTCCACTTT.